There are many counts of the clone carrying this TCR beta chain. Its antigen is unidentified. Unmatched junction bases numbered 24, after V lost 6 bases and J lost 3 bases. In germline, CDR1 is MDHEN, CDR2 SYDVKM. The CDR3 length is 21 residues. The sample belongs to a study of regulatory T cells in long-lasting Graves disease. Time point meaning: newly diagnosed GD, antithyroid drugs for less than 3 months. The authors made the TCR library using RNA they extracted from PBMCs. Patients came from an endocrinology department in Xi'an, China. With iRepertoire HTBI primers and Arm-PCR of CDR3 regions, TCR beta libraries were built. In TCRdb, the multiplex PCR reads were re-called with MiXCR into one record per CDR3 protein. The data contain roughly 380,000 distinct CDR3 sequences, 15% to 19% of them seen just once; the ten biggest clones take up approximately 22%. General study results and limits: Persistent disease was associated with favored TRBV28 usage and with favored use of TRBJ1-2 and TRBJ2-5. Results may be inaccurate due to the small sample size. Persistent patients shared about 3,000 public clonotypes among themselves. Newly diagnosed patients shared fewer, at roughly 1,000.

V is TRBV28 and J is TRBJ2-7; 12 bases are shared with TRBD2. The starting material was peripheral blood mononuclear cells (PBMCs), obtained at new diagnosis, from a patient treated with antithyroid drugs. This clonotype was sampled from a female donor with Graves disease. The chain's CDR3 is CASSDPLQRLAGARTNYEQYF. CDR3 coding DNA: TGTGCCAGCAGCGACCCATTACAAAGACTAGCGGGGGCCCGAACAAACTACGAGCAGTACTTC.